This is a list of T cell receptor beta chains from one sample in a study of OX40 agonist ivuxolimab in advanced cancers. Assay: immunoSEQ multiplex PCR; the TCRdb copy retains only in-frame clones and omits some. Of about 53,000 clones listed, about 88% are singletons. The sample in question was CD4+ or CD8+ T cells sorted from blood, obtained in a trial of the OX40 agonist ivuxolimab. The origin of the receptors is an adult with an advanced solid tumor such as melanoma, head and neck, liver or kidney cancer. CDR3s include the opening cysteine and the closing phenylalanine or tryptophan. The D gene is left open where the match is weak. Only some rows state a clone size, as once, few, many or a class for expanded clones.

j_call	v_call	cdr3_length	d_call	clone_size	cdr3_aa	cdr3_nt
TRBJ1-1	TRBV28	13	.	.	CASSPLANTEAFF	TGTGCCAGCAGTCCTCTAGCGAACACTGAAGCTTTCTTT
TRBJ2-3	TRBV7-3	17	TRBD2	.	CASSLKGLAGHTDTQYF	TGTGCCAGCAGCTTAAAAGGACTAGCGGGACACACAGATACGCAGTATTTT
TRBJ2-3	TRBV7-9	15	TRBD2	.	CASSFRGGNTDTQYF	TGTGCCAGCAGCTTCCGCGGGGGTAACACAGATACGCAGTATTTT
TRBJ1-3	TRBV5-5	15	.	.	CASSLGGDSGNTIYF	TGTGCCAGCAGCTTGGGTGGTGACTCTGGAAACACCATATATTTT
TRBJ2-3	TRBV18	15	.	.	CASSPTGSDGDTQYF	TGTGCCAGCTCACCTACAGGGTCCGACGGAGATACGCAGTATTTT
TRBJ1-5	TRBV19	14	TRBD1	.	CASSIGTGNQPQHF	TGTGCCAGTAGTATTGGGACAGGCAATCAGCCCCAGCATTTT
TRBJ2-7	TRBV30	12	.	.	CAWSSDGGEQYF	TGTGCCTGGAGTTCTGACGGTGGCGAGCAGTACTTC
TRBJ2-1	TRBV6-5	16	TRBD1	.	CASSYSPGQIYNEQFF	TGTGCCAGCAGTTACTCCCCGGGACAGATCTACAATGAGCAGTTCTTC
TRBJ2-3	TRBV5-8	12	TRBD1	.	CASSYSRGLQYF	TGTGCCAGCAGCTATTCCAGGGGGCTGCAGTATTTT
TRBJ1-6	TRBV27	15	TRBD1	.	CASSPMDRGNSPLHF	TGTGCCAGCAGTCCCATGGACAGGGGTAATTCACCCCTCCACTTT
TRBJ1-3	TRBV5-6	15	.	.	CASSRGSLSGNTIYF	TGTGCCAGCAGCCGAGGGAGTCTCTCTGGAAACACCATATATTTT
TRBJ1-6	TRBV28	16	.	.	CASSLLGRSYNSPLHF	TGTGCCAGCAGCCTATTAGGGCGCTCCTATAATTCACCCCTCCACTTT
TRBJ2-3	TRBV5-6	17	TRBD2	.	CASSLALGGSPTDTQYF	TGTGCCAGCAGCTTGGCCTTGGGGGGGAGTCCTACAGATACGCAGTATTTT
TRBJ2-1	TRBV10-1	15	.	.	CASSERRGMDNEQFF	TGCGCCAGCAGTGAAAGGAGGGGGATGGACAATGAGCAGTTCTTC
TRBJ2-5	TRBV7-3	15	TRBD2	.	CASSSGTSPTETQYF	TGTGCCAGCAGCTCCGGGACTAGCCCTACGGAGACCCAGTACTTC
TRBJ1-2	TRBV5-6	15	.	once	CASTSTSRINYGYTF	TGTGCCAGCACTTCGACAAGCAGGATTAACTATGGCTACACCTTC
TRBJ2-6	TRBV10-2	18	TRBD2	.	CASSATSGILSGANVLTF	TGCGCCAGCAGTGCGACTAGCGGGATACTCTCTGGGGCCAACGTCCTGACTTTC
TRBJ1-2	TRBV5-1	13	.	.	CASRENANYGYTF	TGCGCCAGTAGGGAAAACGCTAACTATGGCTACACCTTC
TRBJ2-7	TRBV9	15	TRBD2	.	CASSVTSGSAYEQYF	TGTGCCAGCAGCGTCACTAGCGGGAGTGCATACGAGCAGTACTTC
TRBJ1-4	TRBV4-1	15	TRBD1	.	CASSQVSSGGRKLFF	TGCGCCAGCAGCCAAGTGTCGTCAGGGGGGAGAAAACTGTTTTTT
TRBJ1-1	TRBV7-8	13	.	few	CASSLKGYREAFF	TGTGCCAGCAGCTTAAAGGGATACCGCGAAGCTTTCTTT
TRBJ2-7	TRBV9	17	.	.	CASSPQFFAAGSYEQYF	TGTGCCAGCAGCCCCCAATTTTTTGCGGCGGGCTCCTACGAGCAGTACTTC
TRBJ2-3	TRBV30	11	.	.	CAWSRADTQYF	TGTGCCTGGAGTAGGGCAGATACGCAGTATTTT
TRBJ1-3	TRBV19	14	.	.	CASSIDATLNTIYF	TGTGCCAGTAGTATCGACGCTACCTTAAACACCATATATTTT
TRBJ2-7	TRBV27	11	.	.	CASSFLGEQYF	TGTGCCAGCAGTTTCTTGGGCGAGCAGTACTTC
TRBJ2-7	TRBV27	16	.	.	CASSSLLGGLGYEQYF	TGTGCCAGCAGCTCTCTTCTGGGCGGCCTTGGTTACGAGCAGTACTTC
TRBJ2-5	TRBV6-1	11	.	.	CASSRDETQYF	TGTGCCAGCAGCAGGGATGAGACCCAGTACTTC
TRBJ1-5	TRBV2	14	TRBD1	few	CASKAQGRYEPQHF	TGTGCCAGCAAGGCACAGGGGAGGTACGAGCCCCAGCATTTT
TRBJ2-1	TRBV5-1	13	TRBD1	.	CASSTGTGNEQFF	TGCGCCAGCAGCACCGGGACAGGCAATGAGCAGTTCTTC
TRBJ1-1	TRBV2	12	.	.	CASRVLNTEAFF	TGTGCCAGCAGGGTTTTGAACACTGAAGCTTTCTTT
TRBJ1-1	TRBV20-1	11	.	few	CSAREQFQAFF	TGCAGTGCTAGAGAACAATTTCAAGCTTTCTTT
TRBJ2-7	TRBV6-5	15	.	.	CASSYSGGRTYEQYF	TGTGCCAGCAGTTACTCGGGAGGCCGAACCTACGAGCAGTACTTC
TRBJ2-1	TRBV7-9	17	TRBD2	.	CASSWRLAGGLYNEQFF	TGTGCCAGCAGCTGGAGACTAGCGGGAGGCCTCTACAATGAGCAGTTCTTC
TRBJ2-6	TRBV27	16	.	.	CASSVSYRSGANVLTF	TGTGCCAGCAGTGTCTCCTACCGATCTGGGGCCAACGTCCTGACTTTC